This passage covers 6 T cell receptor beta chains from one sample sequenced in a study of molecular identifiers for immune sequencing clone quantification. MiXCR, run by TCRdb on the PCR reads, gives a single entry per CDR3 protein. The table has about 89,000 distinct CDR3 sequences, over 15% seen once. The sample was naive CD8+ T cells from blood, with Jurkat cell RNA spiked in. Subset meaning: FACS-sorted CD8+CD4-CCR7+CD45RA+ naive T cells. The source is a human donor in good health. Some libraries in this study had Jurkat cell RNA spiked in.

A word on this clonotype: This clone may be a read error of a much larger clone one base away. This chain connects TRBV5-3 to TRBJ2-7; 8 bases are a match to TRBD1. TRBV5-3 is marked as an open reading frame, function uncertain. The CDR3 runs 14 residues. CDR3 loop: CASSLGQEENEQHF. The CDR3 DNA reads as TGTGCCAGCAGCCTGGGACAGGAGGAGAACGAGCAGCACTTC.

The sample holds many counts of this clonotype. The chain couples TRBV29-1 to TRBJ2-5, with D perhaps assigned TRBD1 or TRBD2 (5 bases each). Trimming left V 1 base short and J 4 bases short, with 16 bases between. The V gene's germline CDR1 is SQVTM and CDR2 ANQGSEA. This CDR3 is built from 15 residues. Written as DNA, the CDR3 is TGCAGCGTTGAAGGAGAAGAGGGGTTGCGAGAGACCCAGTACTTC. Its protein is CSVEGEEGLRETQYF.

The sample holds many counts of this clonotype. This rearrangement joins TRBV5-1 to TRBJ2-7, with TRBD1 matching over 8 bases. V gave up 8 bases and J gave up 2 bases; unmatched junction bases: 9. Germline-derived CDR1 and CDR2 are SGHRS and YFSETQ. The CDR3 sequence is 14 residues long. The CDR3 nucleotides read TGCGCCAGTGCCGAGACAGGGGTCGCCTACGAGCAGTACTTC. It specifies CASAETGVAYEQYF.

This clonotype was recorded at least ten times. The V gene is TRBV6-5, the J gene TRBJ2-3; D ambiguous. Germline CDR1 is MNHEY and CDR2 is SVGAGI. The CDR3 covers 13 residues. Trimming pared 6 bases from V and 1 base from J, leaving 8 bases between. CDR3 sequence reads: CASRWLGTDTQYF. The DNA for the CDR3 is TGTGCCAGCAGATGGCTTGGCACAGATACGCAGTATTTT.

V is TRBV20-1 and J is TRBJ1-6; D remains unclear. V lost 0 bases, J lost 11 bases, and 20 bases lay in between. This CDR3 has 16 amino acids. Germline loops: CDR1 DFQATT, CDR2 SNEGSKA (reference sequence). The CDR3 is CSARDIDAVSWPPLHF. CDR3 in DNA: TGCAGTGCTAGAGACATCGATGCGGTTTCTTGGCCACCCCTCCACTTT.

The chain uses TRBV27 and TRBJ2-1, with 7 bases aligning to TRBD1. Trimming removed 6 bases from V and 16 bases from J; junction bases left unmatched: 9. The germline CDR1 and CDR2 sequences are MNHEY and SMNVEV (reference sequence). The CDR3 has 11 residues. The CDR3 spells CASSPGTERFF. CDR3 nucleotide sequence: TGTGCCAGCAGCCCCGGGACAGAGCGATTCTTC.